This entry lists 7 T cell receptor beta chains sequenced from one sample in a study of T-cell memory formation after mild COVID-19. MiXCR was run by TCRdb on the 5' RACE reads, yielding one entry per CDR3 protein. The repertoire has approximately 100,000 distinct CDR3 sequences, around an eighth of them found once; the top ten carry around 30%. What was sequenced was PBMCs or a T cell subset sorted from them (not recorded which). Receptors were obtained from an adult woman who had mild COVID-19 (a few samples of this study predate the infection). Cell type and time point are not known.

This clonotype was picked up a small number of times. V usage is TRBV4-3 and J usage is TRBJ1-2; TRBD1 is a possible D gene (6 bases). The CDR3 totals 14 residues. Germline values: CDR1 LGHNA, CDR2 YSLEER. V was clipped by 0 bases and J by 6 bases, with 11 bases between them. The CDR3 region has the DNA TGCGCCAGCAGCCAAGATTGGGGGGCAAATGGCTACACCTTC. As protein: CASSQDWGANGYTF.

This clonotype was found a few times. The chain joins TRBV5-5 to TRBJ2-7, with D possibly being TRBD1 or TRBD2 (5 bases each). CDR1 and CDR2 (germline): SGHKS, YYEKEE (reference sequence). The CDR3 contains 13 residues. V lost 3 bases and J 3 bases, leaving 10 bases between the germline ends. The CDR3 region has the DNA TGTGCCAGCAGCTGGGGACCAAACTACGAGCAGTACTTC. The encoded protein is CASSWGPNYEQYF. The full variable domain, with the rest looked up from reference TRBV5-5 and TRBJ2-7, is DAGVTQSPTHLIKTRGQQVTLRCSPISGHKSVSWYQQVLGQGPQFIFQYYEKEERGRGNFPDRFSARQFPNYSSELNVNALLLGDSALYLCASSWGPNYEQYFGPGTRLTVT.

CDR3 protein: CASSFRDRGTGLYNEQFF. CDR3 sequence (DNA): TGTGCCAGCAGCTTCCGGGACAGAGGGACCGGACTCTACAATGAGCAGTTCTTC. The V and J genes are TRBV7-3 and TRBJ2-1, with TRBD1 matching 7 bases. Germline CDR1 reads SGHTA; CDR2 reads FQGTGA. V was pared by 3 bases and J by 3 bases, with 14 bases of the junction left unmatched. CDR3 length: 18 residues.

V and J are TRBV6-1 and TRBJ2-3; D might be TRBD2 (6 bases). CDR3 size: 13 residues. Trimming shortened V by 3 bases and J by 3 bases, and 7 bases separated the two germline ends. CDR1 and CDR2 (germline): MNHNS, SASEGT. CDR3 residues: CASSEGRTDTQYF. The CDR3 DNA reads TGTGCCAGCAGTGAGGGGAGGACAGATACGCAGTATTTT.

The chain has TRBV27 and TRBJ1-4, with a tentative D call TRBD1 (5 bases). Trimming shortened V by 2 bases and J by 5 bases, and 9 bases separated the two germline ends. The CDR3 is made up of 14 amino acids. CDR1 is MNHEY, CDR2 SMNVEV, per germline (reference sequence). This CDR3 is CASSLGGGNEKLFF. The CDR3 region has the DNA TGTGCCAGCAGTTTAGGGGGAGGGAATGAAAAACTGTTTTTT.

In this sample, this clonotype is medium-sized. The V and J genes are TRBV20-1 and TRBJ2-1, with 8 positions matching TRBD2. CDR1 and CDR2 (germline): DFQATT, SNEGSKA (reference sequence). CDR3 length equals 13 residues. Unmatched junction bases numbered 6, after V lost 2 bases and J lost 9 bases. CDR3 in amino acids: CSARSGGDVEQFF. In DNA form, the CDR3 reads TGCAGTGCTAGATCGGGAGGGGACGTTGAGCAGTTCTTC.

This clonotype turned up a few times. The chain is built from TRBV4-1 and TRBJ2-7; 7 positions agree with TRBD1. The CDR3 loop spans 14 amino acids. The J segment lost 6 bases and the V segment lost 0 bases, leaving 5 bases of the junction unmatched. Germline values: CDR1 MGHRA, CDR2 YSYEKL. The CDR3 nucleotides read TGCGCCAGCAGCCAAGATTCGACAGGGCGCGAGCAGTACTTC. It is translated as CASSQDSTGREQYF.